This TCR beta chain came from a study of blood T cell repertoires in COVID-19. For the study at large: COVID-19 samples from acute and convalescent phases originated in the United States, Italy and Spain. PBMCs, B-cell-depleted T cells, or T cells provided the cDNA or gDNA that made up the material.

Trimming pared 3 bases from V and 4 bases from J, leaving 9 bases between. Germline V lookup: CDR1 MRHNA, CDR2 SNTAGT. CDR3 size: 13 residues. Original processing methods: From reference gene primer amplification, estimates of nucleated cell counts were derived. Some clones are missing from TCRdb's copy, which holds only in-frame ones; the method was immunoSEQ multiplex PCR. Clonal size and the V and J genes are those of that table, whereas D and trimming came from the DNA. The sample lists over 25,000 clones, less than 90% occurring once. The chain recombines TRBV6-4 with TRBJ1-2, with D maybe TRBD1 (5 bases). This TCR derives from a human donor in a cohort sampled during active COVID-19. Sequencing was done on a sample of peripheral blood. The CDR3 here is CASSERGGYGYTF. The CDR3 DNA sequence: TGTGCCAGCAGTGAGCGGGGCGGCTATGGCTACACCTTC.